This T cell receptor (beta chain) was sequenced for a study of T-cell memory formation after mild COVID-19. Study outcomes and limitations: The authors did not confirm SARS-CoV-2 specificity of second-wave clones peaking day 37. Shrinking CD4+ clones resided mostly in CM and EM, and CD8+ ones in EMRA. Later expanders leaned CD4+, whereas day 15 to 85 contracting clones were balanced CD4/CD8.

This clonotype has a handful of counts. The antigen remains undetermined. From the 5' RACE reads, TCRdb called clonotypes with MiXCR, one entry per CDR3 protein. The sample gives 300,000 to 350,000 distinct CDR3 sequences, 15% to 20% of which show up once; roughly 21% is in the top ten. V lost 7 bases to trimming and J lost 1 base, with 16 bases between them. CDR3 size: 15 residues. CDR1 LGHNT and CDR2 FRNRAP come from the germline V gene. Source material: PBMCs or a T cell subset sorted from them (not recorded which). V and J are TRBV12-5 and TRBJ2-5; D not certain. This TCR derives from a man aged 18-30 years who had mild COVID-19 (a few samples of this study predate the infection). Cell type and time point are not known. The CDR3 loop is CASDPRLAPQETQYF. The CDR3 DNA sequence: TGTGCTAGTGACCCTCGACTGGCACCCCAAGAGACCCAGTACTTC.